These 25 T cell receptor beta chains originate from one sample sequenced in a study of OX40 agonist ivuxolimab in advanced cancers. The protocol was immunoSEQ multiplex PCR, while the TCRdb copy is restricted to in-frame clones and leaves out a portion. Of about 76,000 clones listed, around 85% are singletons. Sequences were derived from CD4+ or CD8+ T cells sorted from blood, sampled in a trial of the OX40 agonist ivuxolimab. The receptor source for this set is an adult with an advanced solid tumor such as melanoma, head and neck, liver or kidney cancer.

The V call is TRBV7-8, the J call TRBJ2-1, with 10 bases lining up with TRBD1. There are 15 residues in the CDR3. Trimming took 5 bases from V and 8 from J; bases not matched to a gene: 9. CDR1 and CDR2 (germline): SGHVS, FQNEAQ. The CDR3 DNA reads TGTGCCAGCAGCCCCGGGACAGGGGTCCGCCATGAGCAGTTCTTC. Amino acid sequence: CASSPGTGVRHEQFF.

The chain links TRBV7-8 to TRBJ2-2, with D tentatively TRBD1 (6 bases). The CDR3 consists of 16 residues. V lost 1 base, J lost 0 bases, and 9 bases lay in between. CDR1 and CDR2 from the germline V gene are SGHVS and FQNEAQ. The CDR3 DNA follows: TGTGCCAGCAGCTTAGTTTGGGGGCCGAACACCGGGGAGCTGTTTTTT. It encodes CASSLVWGPNTGELFF.

V gene TRBV7-8 combines with J gene TRBJ2-2; D is unresolved. This CDR3 comprises 15 residues. CDR1 and CDR2 (germline): SGHVS, FQNEAQ. Deletions cut 5 bases from V and 4 bases from J, with 14 bases between. This CDR3 is CASSPPLRFTGELFF. The CDR3, as DNA: TGTGCCAGCAGCCCCCCCTTGCGGTTCACCGGGGAGCTGTTTTTT. The full variable domain, completed using reference TRBV7-8 and TRBJ2-2, is GAGVSQSPRYKVAKRGQDVALRCDPISGHVSLFWYQQALGQGPEFLTYFQNEAQLDKSGLPSDRFFAERPEGSVSTLKIQRTQQEDSAVYLCASSPPLRFTGELFFGEGSRLTVL.

The chain recombines TRBV27 with TRBJ2-1, with a tentative D call TRBD2 (6 bases). With 6 bases removed from V and 4 bases from J, the gap between germline ends came to 13 bases. Germline loops: CDR1 MNHEY, CDR2 SMNVEV (reference sequence). This CDR3 has 14 residues. DNA of the CDR3: TGTGCCAGCAGAGAACGCGGGGCGTACAATGAGCAGTTCTTC. This sequence encodes CASRERGAYNEQFF.

V gene TRBV5-6 combines with J gene TRBJ2-3; possibly TRBD1 or TRBD2 for D (5 bases each). Germline CDR1 is SGHDT and CDR2 is YYEEEE. The CDR3 is 15 residues long. Trimming removed 1 base from V and 2 bases from J, with 11 bases in between. The CDR3 nucleotides read TGTGCCAGCAGCTTGACCGGGGCTAACACAGATACGCAGTATTTT. It is translated as CASSLTGANTDTQYF.

The V gene is TRBV9, the J gene TRBJ2-5; 8 nucleotides match TRBD2. The J call may be in error: the DNA end matches TRBJ2-7 better. The CDR3 loop spans 14 amino acids. Germline V gives CDR1 SGDLS, CDR2 YYNGEE. The chain's CDR3 is CASSRTGTSYEQYF. The CDR3 bases are TGTGCCAGCAGCCGTACCGGGACTAGCTACGAGCAGTACTTC.

V is TRBV19 and J is TRBJ2-1, with 7 positions matching TRBD2. The V gene end was trimmed by 3 bases and the J gene end by 6 bases; junction bases not matched to a gene: 5. This CDR3 is built from 14 residues. The germline V gene has CDR1 LNHDA and CDR2 SQIVND (reference sequence). CDR3 in DNA: TGTGCCAGTAGTATTGTGCGGGAGAGCAATGAGCAGTTCTTC. This gives the protein CASSIVRESNEQFF.

In nucleotides, the CDR3 is TGCGCCAGCAGCTTGGGGAGGGGGGCAGATACGCAGTATTTT. Protein: CASSLGRGADTQYF. The V call is TRBV5-1, the J call TRBJ2-3; the D gene could be TRBD1 or TRBD2 (6 bases each). The germline V gene encodes CDR1 SGHRS and CDR2 YFSETQ. This CDR3 comprises 14 residues. V dropped 0 bases and J dropped 4 bases, with 9 bases sitting between them.

The CDR3 spells CASRTDRDNEQFF. CDR3 DNA sequence: TGTGCCAGCCGGACGGACAGGGACAATGAGCAGTTCTTC. The chain employs TRBV11-2 and TRBJ2-1, with 8 bases matching TRBD1. V lost 8 bases to trimming and J lost 5 bases; unmatched junction nucleotides: 5. The CDR3 runs to 13 residues. Per germline, CDR1 SGHAT and CDR2 FQNNGV.

The CDR3 DNA follows: TGCGCCAGCAGCTTGCGGGAGGGCCATGAGCAGTTCTTC. It is translated as CASSLREGHEQFF. The V call is TRBV5-1, the J call TRBJ2-1, with TRBD2 identical over 8 bases. CDR1 SGHRS and CDR2 YFSETQ come from the germline V gene. J lost 8 bases, V lost 1 base, and 2 bases had no gene match. This CDR3 has 13 residues.

This chain links TRBV19 with TRBJ1-5, with TRBD1 as a possible D gene (6 bases). The CDR3 consists of 16 residues. Trimming shortened V by 5 bases and J by 6 bases, and 20 bases separated the two germline ends. Germline CDR1 is LNHDA and CDR2 is SQIVND (reference sequence). CDR3 loop: CASSVGGGAGGQPQHF. The CDR3, as DNA: TGTGCCAGTAGTGTTGGCGGGGGGGCCGGAGGTCAGCCCCAGCATTTT.

A single count supports this clone. This chain joins TRBV25-1 and TRBJ2-1; unclear D gene. There are 15 residues in the CDR3. V lost 3 bases, J lost 1 base, and 10 bases lay in between. Germline CDR1 MGHDK, CDR2 SYGVNS. The CDR3 DNA follows: TGTGCCAGCAGTGATGGCTCACGTTCCTACAATGAGCAGTTCTTC. This translates into CASSDGSRSYNEQFF.

This rearrangement joins TRBV27 to TRBJ1-4; D is unresolved. Trimming took off 5 bases at V and 5 bases at J, with 18 bases between the two ends. This CDR3 comprises 16 residues. From germline, CDR1 is MNHEY and CDR2 SMNVEV (reference sequence). CDR3 nucleotide sequence: TGTGCCAGCAGTCCCCTGGGAGTGAGGGTGAATGAAAAACTGTTTTTT. Translation: CASSPLGVRVNEKLFF.

The chain couples TRBV2 to TRBJ1-3, with D unclear. The CDR3 is 15 amino acids. The germline V gene encodes CDR1 SNHLY and CDR2 FYNNEI. Trimming shortened V by 6 bases and J by 2 bases, and 14 bases separated the two germline ends. The CDR3 DNA sequence: TGTGCCAGCAGGGCAACTAGAGGCGCTGGAAACACCATATATTTT. Translated: CASRATRGAGNTIYF.

The chain recombines TRBV7-2 with TRBJ1-1; no clear D. CDR1 is SGHTA and CDR2 is FQGNSA in the germline V gene. Trimming removed 5 bases at V and 1 base at J, with 5 bases between. The CDR3 has 12 residues. DNA of the CDR3: TGTGCCAGCAGCGAGGGGAACACTGAAGCTTTCTTT. As protein: CASSEGNTEAFF.

The chain uses TRBV4-3 and TRBJ2-3; a weak D match, TRBD2 (6 bases). V lost 4 bases and J 2 bases, leaving 13 bases between the germline ends. From germline, CDR1 is LGHNA and CDR2 YSLEER. This CDR3 contains 15 residues. For the CDR3, the DNA is TGCGCCAGCAGCCTGGAGGGTGGCGACACAGATACGCAGTATTTT. As protein: CASSLEGGDTDTQYF.

With regard to this clone: Other DNA variants within this sample encode the same CDR3. The chain uses TRBV30 and TRBJ2-7; TRBD1 matches 8 bases. Unmatched junction bases numbered 4, after V lost 3 bases and J lost 6 bases. This CDR3 has 12 amino acids. CDR1 and CDR2 (germline): GTSNPN, SVGIG (reference sequence). CDR3: CAWSPGGGEQYF. For the CDR3, the DNA is TGTGCCTGGAGCCCAGGGGGCGGCGAGCAGTACTTC.

This chain uses TRBV7-9 with TRBJ2-7, with 7 bases matching TRBD1. Germline CDR1 and CDR2: SEHNR and FQNEAQ (reference sequence). The CDR3 runs 14 residues. V lost 3 bases, J lost 0 bases, and 2 bases stayed unmatched. The CDR3 DNA follows: TGTGCCAGCAGCTTTGCAGGGGGCTCCTACGAGCAGTACTTC. Translation gives CASSFAGGSYEQYF. The whole variable domain, remainder taken from reference TRBV7-9 and TRBJ2-7, is DTGVSQNPRHKITKRGQNVTFRCDPISEHNRLYWYRQTLGQGPEFLTYFQNEAQLEKSRLLSDRFSAERPKGSFSTLEIQRTEQGDSAMYLCASSFAGGSYEQYFGPGTRLTVT.

This chain uses TRBV2 with TRBJ2-2, with 8 positions matching TRBD1. V lost 7 bases to trimming and J lost 6 bases; unmatched junction nucleotides: 7. Germline V gene lookup returns CDR1 SNHLY and CDR2 FYNNEI. The CDR3 spans 14 residues. CDR3 protein: CASMDRESAGELFF. The CDR3 coding sequence is TGTGCCAGCATGGACAGGGAATCGGCCGGGGAGCTGTTTTTT.

This clone is a singleton in its sample. The rearrangement links TRBV7-2 to TRBJ1-2; 8 bases line up with TRBD1. There are 15 residues in the CDR3. J gave up 5 bases and V 0 bases, and 5 bases lay outside the gene matches. Looked up from germline, CDR1 is SGHTA and CDR2 is FQGNSA. This CDR3 reads CASSLAWQGAYGYTF. The CDR3 nucleotides read TGTGCCAGCAGCTTAGCTTGGCAGGGGGCGTATGGCTACACCTTC.

Of note for this clone: The same CDR3 arises from other DNA sequences in this sample as well. V is TRBV5-1 and J is TRBJ2-7, with 10 positions matching TRBD1. Looked up from germline, CDR1 is SGHRS and CDR2 is YFSETQ. The CDR3 totals 15 residues. The ends lost 6 bases at V and 5 bases at J; junction bases unmatched: 11. The CDR3 DNA reads TGCGCCAGCACTCGTGACGGGACAGGGGTGCACGAGCAGTACTTC. This sequence encodes CASTRDGTGVHEQYF. Together with reference TRBV5-1 and TRBJ2-7, the CDR3 gives the full variable domain: KAGVTQTPRYLIKTRGQQVTLSCSPISGHRSVSWYQQTPGQGLQFLFEYFSETQRNKGNFPGRFSGRQFSNSRSEMNVSTLELGDSALYLCASTRDGTGVHEQYFGPGTRLTVT.

The genes are TRBV2 and TRBJ2-7, with D unclear. The length of the CDR3 is 13 residues. From germline, CDR1 is SNHLY and CDR2 FYNNEI. The V end lost 4 bases, the J end lost 5 bases, and 12 bases lay between the germline ends. The CDR3 is CASSVQPLDEQYF. The CDR3 region has the DNA TGTGCCAGCAGTGTACAGCCGCTGGACGAGCAGTACTTC.

A single count supports this clone. This chain links TRBV27 with TRBJ1-6, with D tentatively TRBD1 (5 bases). Trimming took off 4 bases at V and 7 bases at J, with 8 bases between the two ends. Germline V gene sequence: CDR1 MNHEY, CDR2 SMNVEV (reference sequence). The CDR3 is made up of 13 amino acids. In DNA form, the CDR3 reads TGTGCCAGCAGTTCCCGACAGAATTCACCCCTCCACTTT. Its protein is CASSSRQNSPLHF.

The chain uses TRBV5-4 and TRBJ2-7; D not certain. The CDR3 has 15 amino acids. Germline V CDR1 and CDR2: SGHNT, YYREEE (reference sequence). Trimming took off 4 bases at V and 0 bases at J, with 14 bases between the two ends. The CDR3 DNA follows: TGTGCCAGCAGCCGAGAAATGGTTAGCTCCTACGAGCAGTACTTC. Translated, it gives CASSREMVSSYEQYF.

This rearrangement joins TRBV10-1 to TRBJ2-7, with TRBD1 as a possible D gene (5 bases). The CDR3 is made up of 13 amino acids. Germline V lookup: CDR1 WNHNN, CDR2 SYGVQD (reference sequence). Trimming cost V 4 bases and J 5 bases, with 12 bases left between them. The CDR3 loop reads CASSGGAGDEQYF. The DNA for the CDR3 is TGCGCCAGCAGTGGGGGCGCCGGAGACGAGCAGTACTTC.